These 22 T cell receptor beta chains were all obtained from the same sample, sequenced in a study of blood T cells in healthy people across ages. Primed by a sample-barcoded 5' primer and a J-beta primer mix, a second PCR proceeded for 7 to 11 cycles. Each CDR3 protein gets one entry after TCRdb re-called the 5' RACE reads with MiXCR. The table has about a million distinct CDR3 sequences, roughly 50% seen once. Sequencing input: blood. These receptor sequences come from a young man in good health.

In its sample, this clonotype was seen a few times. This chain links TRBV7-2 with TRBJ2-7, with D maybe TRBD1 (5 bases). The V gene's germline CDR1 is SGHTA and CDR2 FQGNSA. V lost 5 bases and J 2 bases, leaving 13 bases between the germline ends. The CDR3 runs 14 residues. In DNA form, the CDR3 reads TGTGCCAGCAGCCCCGACAGTAGGGCCTACGAGCAGTACTTC. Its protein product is CASSPDSRAYEQYF.

The CDR3 here is CASSLISANEKLFF. The DNA of the CDR3 is TGTGCCAGCAGTTTAATCTCGGCTAATGAAAAACTGTTTTTT. This sequence joins TRBV27 and TRBJ1-4; no reliable D call. This CDR3 contains 14 residues. CDR1 and CDR2 from the germline V gene are MNHEY and SMNVEV (reference sequence). The V end lost 2 bases, the J end lost 3 bases, and 7 bases lay between the germline ends. The full variable domain, rest sourced from reference TRBV27 and TRBJ1-4, is EAQVTQNPRYLITVTGKKLTVTCSQNMNHEYMSWYRQDPGLGLRQIYYSMNVEVTDKGDVPEGYKVSRKEKRNFPLILESPSPNQTSLYFCASSLISANEKLFFGSGTQLSVL.

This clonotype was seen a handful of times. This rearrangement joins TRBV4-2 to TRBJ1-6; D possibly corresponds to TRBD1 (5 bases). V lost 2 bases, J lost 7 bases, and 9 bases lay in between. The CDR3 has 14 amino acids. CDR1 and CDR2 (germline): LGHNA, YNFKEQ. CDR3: CASSQLGANSPLHF. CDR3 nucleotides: TGTGCCAGCAGCCAACTAGGGGCAAATTCACCCCTCCACTTT.

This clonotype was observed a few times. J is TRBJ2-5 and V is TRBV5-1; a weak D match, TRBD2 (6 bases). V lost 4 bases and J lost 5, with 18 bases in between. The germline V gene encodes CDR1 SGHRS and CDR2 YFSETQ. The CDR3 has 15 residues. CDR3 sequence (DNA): TGCGCCAGCAGCCACCTGGACTACATGGGGGAGACCCAGTACTTC. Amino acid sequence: CASSHLDYMGETQYF. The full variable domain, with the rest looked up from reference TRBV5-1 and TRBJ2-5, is KAGVTQTPRYLIKTRGQQVTLSCSPISGHRSVSWYQQTPGQGLQFLFEYFSETQRNKGNFPGRFSGRQFSNSRSEMNVSTLELGDSALYLCASSHLDYMGETQYFGPGTRLLVL.

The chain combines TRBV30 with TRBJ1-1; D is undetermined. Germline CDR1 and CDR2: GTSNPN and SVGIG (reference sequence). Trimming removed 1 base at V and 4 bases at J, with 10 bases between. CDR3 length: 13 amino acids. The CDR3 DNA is TGTGCCTGGAGTGGGACCTTGGGCACTGAAGCTTTCTTT. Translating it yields CAWSGTLGTEAFF.

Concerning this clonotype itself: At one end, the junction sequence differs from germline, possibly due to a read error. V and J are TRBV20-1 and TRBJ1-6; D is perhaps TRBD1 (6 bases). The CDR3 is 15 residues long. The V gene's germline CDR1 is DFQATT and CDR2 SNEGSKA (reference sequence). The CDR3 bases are TGCAGTGCGAGAGACAGGAGATACTATAATTCACCCCTCCACTTT. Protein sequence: CSARDRRYYNSPLHF.

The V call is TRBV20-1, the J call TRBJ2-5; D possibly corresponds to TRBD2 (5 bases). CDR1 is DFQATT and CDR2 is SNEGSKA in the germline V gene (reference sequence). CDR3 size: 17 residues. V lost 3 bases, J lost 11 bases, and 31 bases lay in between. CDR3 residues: CSARPALREPDSGEQYF. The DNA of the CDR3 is TGCAGTGCTAGGCCGGCGCTCCGGGAACCAGATTCTGGTGAGCAGTACTTC.

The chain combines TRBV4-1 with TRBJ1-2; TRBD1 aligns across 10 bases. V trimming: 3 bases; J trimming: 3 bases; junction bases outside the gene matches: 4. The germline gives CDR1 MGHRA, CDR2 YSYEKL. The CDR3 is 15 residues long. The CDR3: CASSQIGQGDYGYTF. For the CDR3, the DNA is TGCGCCAGCAGCCAGATAGGACAGGGGGACTATGGCTACACCTTC.

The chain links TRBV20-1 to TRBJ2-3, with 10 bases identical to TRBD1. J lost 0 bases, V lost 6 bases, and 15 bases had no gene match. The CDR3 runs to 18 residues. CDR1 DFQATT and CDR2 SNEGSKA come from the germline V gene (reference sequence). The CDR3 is CSALSGTGALTSTDTQYF. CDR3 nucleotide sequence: TGCAGTGCCCTTTCCGGGACAGGGGCATTAACTAGCACAGATACGCAGTATTTT.

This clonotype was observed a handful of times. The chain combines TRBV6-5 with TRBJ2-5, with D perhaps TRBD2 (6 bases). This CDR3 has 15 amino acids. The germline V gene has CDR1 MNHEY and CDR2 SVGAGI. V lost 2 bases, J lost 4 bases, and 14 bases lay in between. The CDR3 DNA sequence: TGTGCCAGCAGTTACGGGCAGCTGGAGGGAGAGACCCAGTACTTC. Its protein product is CASSYGQLEGETQYF.

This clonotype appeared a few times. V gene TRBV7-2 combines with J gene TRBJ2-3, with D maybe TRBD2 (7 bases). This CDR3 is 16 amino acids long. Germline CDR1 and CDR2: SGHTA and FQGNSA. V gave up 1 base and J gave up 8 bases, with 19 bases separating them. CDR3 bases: TGTGCCAGCAGCTTAGGGGGGGGACGGCTCAGGGGTACGCAGTATTTT. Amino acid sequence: CASSLGGGRLRGTQYF.

The CDR3: CASSQDLGTGTGTEAFF. The CDR3 region has the DNA TGCGCCAGCAGCCAAGATCTCGGGACAGGGACCGGCACTGAAGCTTTCTTT. The chain joins TRBV4-3 to TRBJ1-1, with 9 bases fitting TRBD1. The junction had 9 bases not matched to a gene; V was cut back by 0 bases and J by 4 bases. From germline, CDR1 is LGHNA and CDR2 YSLEER. This CDR3 region has 17 residues.

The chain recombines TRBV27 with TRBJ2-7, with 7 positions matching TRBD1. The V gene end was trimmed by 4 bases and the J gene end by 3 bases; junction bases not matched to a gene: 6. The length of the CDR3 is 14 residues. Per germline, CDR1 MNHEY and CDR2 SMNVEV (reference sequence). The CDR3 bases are TGTGCCAGCAGTTACAGGGGAGATGTCTACGAGCAGTACTTC. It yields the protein CASSYRGDVYEQYF.

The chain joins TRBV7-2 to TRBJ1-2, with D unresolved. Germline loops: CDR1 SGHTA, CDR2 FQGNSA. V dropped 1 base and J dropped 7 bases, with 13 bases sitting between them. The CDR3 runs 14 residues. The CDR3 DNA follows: TGTGCCAGCAGCTTAGGTGGAGGGTACTCTGGCTACACCTTC. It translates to CASSLGGGYSGYTF.

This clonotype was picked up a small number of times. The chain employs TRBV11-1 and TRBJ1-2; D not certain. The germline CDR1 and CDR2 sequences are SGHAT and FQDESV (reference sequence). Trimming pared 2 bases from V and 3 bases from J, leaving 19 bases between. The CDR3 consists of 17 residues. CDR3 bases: TGTGCCAGCAGCTTATCCGGCCAGGTGACGACGGACTATGGCTACACCTTC. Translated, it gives CASSLSGQVTTDYGYTF. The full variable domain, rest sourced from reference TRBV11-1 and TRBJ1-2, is EAEVAQSPRYKITEKSQAVAFWCDPISGHATLYWYRQILGQGPELLVQFQDESVVDDSQLPKDRFSAERLKGVDSTLKIQPAELGDSAMYLCASSLSGQVTTDYGYTFGSGTRLTVV.

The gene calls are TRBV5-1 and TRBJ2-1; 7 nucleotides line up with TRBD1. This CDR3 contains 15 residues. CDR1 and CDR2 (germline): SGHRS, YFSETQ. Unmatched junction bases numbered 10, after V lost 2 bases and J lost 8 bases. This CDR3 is CASSFSTGIRDEQFF. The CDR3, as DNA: TGCGCCAGCAGCTTTTCGACAGGGATCAGGGATGAGCAGTTCTTC. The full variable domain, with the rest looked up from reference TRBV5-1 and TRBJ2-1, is KAGVTQTPRYLIKTRGQQVTLSCSPISGHRSVSWYQQTPGQGLQFLFEYFSETQRNKGNFPGRFSGRQFSNSRSEMNVSTLELGDSALYLCASSFSTGIRDEQFFGPGTRLTVL.

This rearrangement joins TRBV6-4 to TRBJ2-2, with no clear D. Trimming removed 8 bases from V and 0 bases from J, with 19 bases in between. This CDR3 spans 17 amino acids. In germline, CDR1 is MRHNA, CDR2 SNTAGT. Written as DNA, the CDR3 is TGTGCCAGCGCTCGAACCGCCGTCGGAACGAACACCGGGGAGCTGTTTTTT. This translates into CASARTAVGTNTGELFF.

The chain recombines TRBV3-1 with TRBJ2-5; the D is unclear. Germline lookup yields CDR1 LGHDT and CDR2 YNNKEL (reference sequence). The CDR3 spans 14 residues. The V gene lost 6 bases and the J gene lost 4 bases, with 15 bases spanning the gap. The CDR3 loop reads CASSDTDTTETQYF. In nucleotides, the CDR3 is TGTGCCAGCAGTGACACGGATACCACAGAGACCCAGTACTTC.

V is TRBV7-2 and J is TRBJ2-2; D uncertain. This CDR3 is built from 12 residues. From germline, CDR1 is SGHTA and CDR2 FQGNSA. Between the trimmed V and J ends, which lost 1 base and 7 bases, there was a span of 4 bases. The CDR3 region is CASSLEYGELFF. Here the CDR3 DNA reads TGTGCCAGCAGCTTAGAATACGGGGAGCTGTTTTTT.

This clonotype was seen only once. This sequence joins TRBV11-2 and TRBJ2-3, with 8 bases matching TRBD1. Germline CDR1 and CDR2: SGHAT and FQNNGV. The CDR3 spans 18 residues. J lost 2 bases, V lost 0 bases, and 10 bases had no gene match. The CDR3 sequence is CASSLDPGGSPATDTQYF. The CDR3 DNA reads TGTGCCAGCAGCTTAGATCCAGGGGGCTCTCCGGCCACAGATACGCAGTATTTT.

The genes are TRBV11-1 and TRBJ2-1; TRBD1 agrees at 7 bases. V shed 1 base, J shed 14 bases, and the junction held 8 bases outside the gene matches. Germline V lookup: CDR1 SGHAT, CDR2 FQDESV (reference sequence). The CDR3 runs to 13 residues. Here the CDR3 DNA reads TGTGCCAGCAGCTTAGAATACCGGGACAGCGAGTTCTTC. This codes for CASSLEYRDSEFF.

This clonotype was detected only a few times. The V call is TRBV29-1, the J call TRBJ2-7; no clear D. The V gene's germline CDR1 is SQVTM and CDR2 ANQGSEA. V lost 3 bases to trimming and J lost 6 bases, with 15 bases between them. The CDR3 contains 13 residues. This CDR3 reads CSVDGSVGGEQYF. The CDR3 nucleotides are TGCAGCGTTGATGGGTCGGTGGGTGGCGAGCAGTACTTC.